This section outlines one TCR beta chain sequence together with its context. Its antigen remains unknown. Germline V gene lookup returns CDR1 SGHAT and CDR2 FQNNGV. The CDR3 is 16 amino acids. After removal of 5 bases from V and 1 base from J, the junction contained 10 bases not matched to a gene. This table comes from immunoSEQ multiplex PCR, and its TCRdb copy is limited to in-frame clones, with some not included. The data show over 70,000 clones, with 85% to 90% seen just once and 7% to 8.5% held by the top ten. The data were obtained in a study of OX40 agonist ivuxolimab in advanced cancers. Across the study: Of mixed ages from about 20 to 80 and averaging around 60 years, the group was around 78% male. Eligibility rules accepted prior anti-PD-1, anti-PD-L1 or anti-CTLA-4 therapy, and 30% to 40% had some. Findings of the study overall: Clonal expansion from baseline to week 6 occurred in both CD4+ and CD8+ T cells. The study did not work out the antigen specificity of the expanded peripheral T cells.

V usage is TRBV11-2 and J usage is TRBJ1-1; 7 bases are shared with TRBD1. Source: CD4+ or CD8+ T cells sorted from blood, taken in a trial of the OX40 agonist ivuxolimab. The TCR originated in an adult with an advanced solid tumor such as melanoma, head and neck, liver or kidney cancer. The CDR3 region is CASSPPLGQTNTEAFF. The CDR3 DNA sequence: TGTGCCAGCAGCCCTCCCCTGGGACAGACGAACACTGAAGCTTTCTTT.